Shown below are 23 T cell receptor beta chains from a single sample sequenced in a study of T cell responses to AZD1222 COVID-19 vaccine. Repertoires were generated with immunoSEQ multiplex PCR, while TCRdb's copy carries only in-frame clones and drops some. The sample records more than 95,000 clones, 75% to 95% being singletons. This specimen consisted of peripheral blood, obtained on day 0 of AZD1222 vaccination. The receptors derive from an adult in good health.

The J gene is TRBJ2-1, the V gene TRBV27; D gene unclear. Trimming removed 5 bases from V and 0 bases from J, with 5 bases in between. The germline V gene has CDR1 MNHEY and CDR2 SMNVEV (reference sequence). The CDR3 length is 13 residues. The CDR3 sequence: CASSGLSYNEQFF. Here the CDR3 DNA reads TGTGCCAGCAGTGGCCTCTCCTACAATGAGCAGTTCTTC.

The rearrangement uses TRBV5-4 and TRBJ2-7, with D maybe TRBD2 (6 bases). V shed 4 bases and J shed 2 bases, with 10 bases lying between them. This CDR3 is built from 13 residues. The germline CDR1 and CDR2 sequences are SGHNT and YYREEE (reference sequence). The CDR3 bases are TGTGCCAGCAGCCGCCGCGGGGCCTACGAGCAGTACTTC. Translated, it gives CASSRRGAYEQYF.

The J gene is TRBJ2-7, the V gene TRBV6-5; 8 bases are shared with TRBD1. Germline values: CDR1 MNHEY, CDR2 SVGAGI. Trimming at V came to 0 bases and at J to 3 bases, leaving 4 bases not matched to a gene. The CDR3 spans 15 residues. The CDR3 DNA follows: TGTGCCAGCAGTTACTCGGGACAGGCATACTACGAGCAGTACTTC. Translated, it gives CASSYSGQAYYEQYF.

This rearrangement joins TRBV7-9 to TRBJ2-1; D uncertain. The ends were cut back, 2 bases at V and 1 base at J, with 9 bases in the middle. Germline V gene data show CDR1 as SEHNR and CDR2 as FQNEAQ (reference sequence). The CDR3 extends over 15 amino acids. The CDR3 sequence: CASSLSGWSYNEQFF. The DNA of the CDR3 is TGTGCCAGCAGCTTAAGTGGTTGGTCCTACAATGAGCAGTTCTTC.

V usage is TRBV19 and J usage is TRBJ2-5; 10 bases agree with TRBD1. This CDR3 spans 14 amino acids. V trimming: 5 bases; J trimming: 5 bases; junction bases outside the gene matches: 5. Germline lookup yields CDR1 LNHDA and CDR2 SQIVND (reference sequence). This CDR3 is CASSGGQGGETQYF. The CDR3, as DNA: TGTGCCAGTAGTGGAGGACAGGGGGGGGAGACCCAGTACTTC.

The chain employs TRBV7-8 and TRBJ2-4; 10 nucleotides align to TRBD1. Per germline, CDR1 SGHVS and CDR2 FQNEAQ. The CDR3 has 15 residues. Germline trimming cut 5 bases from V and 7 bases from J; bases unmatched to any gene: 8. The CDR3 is CASSPTGGEGNIQYF. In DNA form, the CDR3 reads TGTGCCAGCAGCCCGACAGGGGGCGAGGGGAACATTCAGTACTTC.

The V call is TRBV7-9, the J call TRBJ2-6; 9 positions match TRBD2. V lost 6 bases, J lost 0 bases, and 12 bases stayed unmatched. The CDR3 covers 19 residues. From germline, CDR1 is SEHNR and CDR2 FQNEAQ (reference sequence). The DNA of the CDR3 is TGTGCCAGCAGACCCACTTTGCGGGAGGGCCTCTCTGGGGCCAACGTCCTGACTTTC. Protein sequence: CASRPTLREGLSGANVLTF. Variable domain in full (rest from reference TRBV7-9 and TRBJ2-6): DTGVSQNPRHKITKRGQNVTFRCDPISEHNRLYWYRQTLGQGPEFLTYFQNEAQLEKSRLLSDRFSAERPKGSFSTLEIQRTEQGDSAMYLCASRPTLREGLSGANVLTFGAGSRLTVL.

The CDR3 nucleotides read TGCGCCAGCAGCTTGGCAGGGAGGGCAACTAATGAAAAACTGTTTTTT. Protein product: CASSLAGRATNEKLFF. The chain links TRBV5-1 to TRBJ1-4; TRBD1 is a possible D gene (5 bases). The CDR3 runs 16 residues. Germline loops: CDR1 SGHRS, CDR2 YFSETQ. Trimming removed 0 bases from V and 0 bases from J, with 9 bases in between. The full variable domain, with the rest looked up from reference TRBV5-1 and TRBJ1-4, is KAGVTQTPRYLIKTRGQQVTLSCSPISGHRSVSWYQQTPGQGLQFLFEYFSETQRNKGNFPGRFSGRQFSNSRSEMNVSTLELGDSALYLCASSLAGRATNEKLFFGSGTQLSVL.

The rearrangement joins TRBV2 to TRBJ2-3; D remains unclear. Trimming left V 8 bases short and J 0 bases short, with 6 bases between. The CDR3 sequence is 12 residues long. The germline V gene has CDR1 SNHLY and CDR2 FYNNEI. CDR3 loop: CASSWSTDTQYF. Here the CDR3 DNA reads TGTGCCAGCTCCTGGAGCACAGATACGCAGTATTTT. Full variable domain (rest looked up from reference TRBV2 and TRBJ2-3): EPEVTQTPSHQVTQMGQEVILRCVPISNHLYFYWYRQILGQKVEFLVSFYNNEISEKSEIFDDQFSVERPDGSNFTLKIRSTKLEDSAMYFCASSWSTDTQYFGPGTRLTVL.

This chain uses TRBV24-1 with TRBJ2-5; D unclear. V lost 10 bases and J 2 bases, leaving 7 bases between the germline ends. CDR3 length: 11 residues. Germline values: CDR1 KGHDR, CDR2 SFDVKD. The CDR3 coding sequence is TGTGCCACTAGCAAACAAGAGACCCAGTACTTC. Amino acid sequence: CATSKQETQYF.

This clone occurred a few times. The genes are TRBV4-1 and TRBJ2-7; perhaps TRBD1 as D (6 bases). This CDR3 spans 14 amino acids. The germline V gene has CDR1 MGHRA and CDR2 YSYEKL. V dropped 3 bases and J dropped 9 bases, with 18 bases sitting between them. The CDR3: CASSQMGALRRQYF. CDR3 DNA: TGCGCCAGCAGCCAGATGGGGGCTCTACGGAGGCAGTACTTC.

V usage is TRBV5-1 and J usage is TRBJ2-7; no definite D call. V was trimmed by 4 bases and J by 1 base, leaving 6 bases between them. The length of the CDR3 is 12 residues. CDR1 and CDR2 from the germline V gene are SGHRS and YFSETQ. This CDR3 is CASSQVSYEQYF. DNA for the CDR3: TGCGCCAGCAGCCAAGTATCCTACGAGCAGTACTTC.

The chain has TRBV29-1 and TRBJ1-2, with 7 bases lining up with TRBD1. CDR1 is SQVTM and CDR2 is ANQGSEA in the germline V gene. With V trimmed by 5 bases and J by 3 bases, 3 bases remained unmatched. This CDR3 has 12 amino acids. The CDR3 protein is CSVTTGDYGYTF. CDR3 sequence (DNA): TGCAGCGTTACCACAGGGGACTATGGCTACACCTTC.

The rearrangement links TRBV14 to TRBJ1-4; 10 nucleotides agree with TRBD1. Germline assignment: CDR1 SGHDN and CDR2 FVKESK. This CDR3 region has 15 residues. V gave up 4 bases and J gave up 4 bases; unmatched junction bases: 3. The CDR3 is CASSRQGAVNEKLFF. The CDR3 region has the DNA TGTGCCAGCAGCCGACAGGGGGCGGTTAATGAAAAACTGTTTTTT.

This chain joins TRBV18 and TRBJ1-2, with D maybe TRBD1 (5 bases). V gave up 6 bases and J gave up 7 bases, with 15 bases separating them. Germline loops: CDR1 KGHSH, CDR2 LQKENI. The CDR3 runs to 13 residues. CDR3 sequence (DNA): TGTGCCAGCTCGCAAGACGCGAGGGGTGGCTACACCTTC. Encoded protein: CASSQDARGGYTF.

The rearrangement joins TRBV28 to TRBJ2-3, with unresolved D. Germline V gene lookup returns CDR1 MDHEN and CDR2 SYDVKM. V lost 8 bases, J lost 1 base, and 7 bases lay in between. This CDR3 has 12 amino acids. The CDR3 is CASGPGTDTQYF. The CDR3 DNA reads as TGTGCCAGCGGCCCAGGCACAGATACGCAGTATTTT.

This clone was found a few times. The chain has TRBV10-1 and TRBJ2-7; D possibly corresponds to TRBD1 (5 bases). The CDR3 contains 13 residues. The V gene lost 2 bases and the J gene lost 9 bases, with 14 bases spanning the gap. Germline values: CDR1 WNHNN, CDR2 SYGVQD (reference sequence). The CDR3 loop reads CASSEAPTGAQYF. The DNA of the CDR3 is TGCGCCAGCAGTGAGGCGCCCACTGGGGCGCAGTACTTC.

CDR3 sequence reads: CASRSEQGSTDTQYF. The CDR3 region has the DNA TGTGCCAGCAGGTCCGAGCAGGGAAGCACAGATACGCAGTATTTT. The J gene is TRBJ2-3, the V gene TRBV6-5; D might be TRBD1 (5 bases). Germline-derived CDR1 and CDR2 are MNHEY and SVGAGI. Trimming removed 6 bases from V and 0 bases from J, with 13 bases in between. The CDR3 is made up of 15 amino acids.

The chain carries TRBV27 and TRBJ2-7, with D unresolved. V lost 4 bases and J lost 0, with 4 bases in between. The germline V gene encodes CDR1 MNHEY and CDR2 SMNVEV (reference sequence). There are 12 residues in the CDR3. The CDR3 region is CASSYNSYEQYF. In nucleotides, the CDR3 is TGTGCCAGCAGTTACAACTCCTACGAGCAGTACTTC.

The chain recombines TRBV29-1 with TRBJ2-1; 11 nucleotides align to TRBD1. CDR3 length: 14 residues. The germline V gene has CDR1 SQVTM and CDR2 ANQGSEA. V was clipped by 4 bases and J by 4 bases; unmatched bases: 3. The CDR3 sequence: CSVVRDRGYNEQFF. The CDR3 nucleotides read TGCAGCGTTGTTCGGGACAGGGGGTACAATGAGCAGTTCTTC.

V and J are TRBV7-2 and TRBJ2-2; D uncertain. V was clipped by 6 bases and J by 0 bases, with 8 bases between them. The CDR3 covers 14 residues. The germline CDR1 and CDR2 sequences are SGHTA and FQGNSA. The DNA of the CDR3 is TGTGCCAGCAGAGTCGACACGAACACCGGGGAGCTGTTTTTT. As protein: CASRVDTNTGELFF.

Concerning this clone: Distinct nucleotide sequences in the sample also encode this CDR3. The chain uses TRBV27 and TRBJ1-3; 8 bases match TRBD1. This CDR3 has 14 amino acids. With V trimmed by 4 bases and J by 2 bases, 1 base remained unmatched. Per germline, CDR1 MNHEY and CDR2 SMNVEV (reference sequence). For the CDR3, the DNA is TGTGCCAGCAGTTCGACAGGGGCTGGAAACACCATATATTTT. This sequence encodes CASSSTGAGNTIYF.

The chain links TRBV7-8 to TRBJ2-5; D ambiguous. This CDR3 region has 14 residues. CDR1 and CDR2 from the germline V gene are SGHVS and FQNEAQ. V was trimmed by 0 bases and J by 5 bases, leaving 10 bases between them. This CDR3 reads CASSLALLGETQYF. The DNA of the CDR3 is TGTGCCAGCAGCTTAGCCCTACTGGGGGAGACCCAGTACTTC.